Listed here are 13 T cell receptor beta chains from one sample, sequenced in a study of blood T cell repertoires in COVID-19. The method was immunoSEQ multiplex PCR; TCRdb's version includes in-frame clones alone and lacks a portion of them. The sample yields around 280,000 clones, under 90% seen once. The sequencing input was PBMCs or T cells enriched from blood (not recorded which). Source of these receptors: a woman in her thirties or forties who had recovered from COVID-19.

The chain couples TRBV20-1 to TRBJ2-1; D gene unclear. V lost 3 bases and J lost 5, with 5 bases in between. Germline CDR1 and CDR2: DFQATT and SNEGSKA (reference sequence). The CDR3 is 11 amino acids. CDR3 DNA sequence: TGCAGTGCTAGGACTCACAATGAGCAGTTCTTC. Its protein product is CSARTHNEQFF.

The CDR3 region is CSVGRGSGNYGYTF. In DNA form, the CDR3 reads TGCAGCGTTGGGAGGGGCAGCGGAAACTATGGCTACACCTTC. The rearrangement uses TRBV29-1 and TRBJ1-2; maybe TRBD1 (5 bases). Germline CDR1 reads SQVTM; CDR2 reads ANQGSEA. The CDR3 extends over 14 amino acids. V was shortened by 4 bases and J by 2 bases, with 14 bases between the two germline ends.

The chain joins TRBV10-2 to TRBJ2-3, with a weak D call TRBD1 (7 bases). Trimming took 11 bases from V and 3 from J, leaving 18 bases between them. CDR3 length: 14 residues. CDR1 is WSHSY and CDR2 is SAAADI in the germline V gene. Written as DNA, the CDR3 is TGCGCCTCTACCAGGGGGGCCCTGACAGATACGCAGTATTTT. Its protein is CASTRGALTDTQYF.

The J gene is TRBJ2-5, the V gene TRBV18, with no clear D. V shed 3 bases and J shed 2 bases, with 7 bases lying between them. CDR3 size: 13 residues. Germline V CDR1 and CDR2: KGHSH, LQKENI. The CDR3 DNA is TGTGCCAGCTCACCTTCCCAACAAGAGACCCAGTACTTC. This codes for CASSPSQQETQYF.

The chain combines TRBV29-1 with TRBJ2-5; 10 nucleotides line up with TRBD2. CDR1 is SQVTM, CDR2 ANQGSEA, per germline. Trimming took 7 bases from V and 4 from J; bases not matched to a gene: 9. CDR3 length: 14 amino acids. The CDR3 nucleotides are TGCAGCGGTCCTAGCGGGAGTCCTTTAGAGACCCAGTACTTC. Translated: CSGPSGSPLETQYF.

This chain joins TRBV6-5 and TRBJ2-2; D is possibly TRBD1 (6 bases). Trimming cost V 6 bases and J 2 bases, with 10 bases left between them. Germline V CDR1 and CDR2: MNHEY, SVGAGI. CDR3 length equals 14 residues. This chain's CDR3 is CASRPGQNTGELFF. Here the CDR3 DNA reads TGTGCCAGCAGGCCGGGACAAAACACCGGGGAGCTGTTTTTT.

The CDR3 protein is CASSPVGQNTEAFF. The DNA of the CDR3 is TGTGCCAGCAGCCCCGTGGGACAGAACACTGAAGCTTTCTTT. The chain combines TRBV28 with TRBJ1-1, with D perhaps matching TRBD1 (6 bases). The CDR3 has 14 residues. The V end was cut by 6 bases, the J end by 1 base, with 12 bases between. The germline V gene has CDR1 MDHEN and CDR2 SYDVKM.

The gene calls are TRBV5-1 and TRBJ2-7, with 9 bases matching TRBD2. Germline V gives CDR1 SGHRS, CDR2 YFSETQ. The CDR3 spans 15 residues. J was trimmed by 1 base and V by 1 base; bases with no gene match: 3. CDR3 in amino acids: CASSLRLAGSYEQYF. The CDR3 coding sequence is TGCGCCAGCAGCTTGAGGCTAGCGGGATCCTACGAGCAGTACTTC. Filled out from reference TRBV5-1 and TRBJ2-7, the complete variable domain reads KAGVTQTPRYLIKTRGQQVTLSCSPISGHRSVSWYQQTPGQGLQFLFEYFSETQRNKGNFPGRFSGRQFSNSRSEMNVSTLELGDSALYLCASSLRLAGSYEQYFGPGTRLTVT.

The V and J genes are TRBV19 and TRBJ1-5; D is ambiguous. CDR3 length: 17 residues. The V end lost 3 bases, the J end lost 4 bases, and 19 bases lay between the germline ends. Germline lookup yields CDR1 LNHDA and CDR2 SQIVND (reference sequence). CDR3 residues: CASSILIGIIRNQPQHF. The CDR3, as DNA: TGTGCCAGTAGTATTTTAATCGGGATTATAAGAAATCAGCCCCAGCATTTT.

In regard to this clone: Within the sample, other DNA sequences also encode this same CDR3. This chain joins TRBV18 and TRBJ1-3; 8 bases are a match to TRBD1. This CDR3 region has 14 residues. V was pared by 3 bases and J by 3 bases, with 1 base of the junction left unmatched. Per germline, CDR1 KGHSH and CDR2 LQKENI. The DNA for the CDR3 is TGTGCCAGCTCACCTGACAGGGGTGGAAACACCATATATTTT. Protein sequence: CASSPDRGGNTIYF.

V is TRBV5-1 and J is TRBJ2-2, with 8 bases fitting TRBD1. Germline-derived CDR1 and CDR2 are SGHRS and YFSETQ. J gave up 3 bases and V 5 bases, and 9 bases lay outside the gene matches. This CDR3 comprises 16 residues. The DNA for the CDR3 is TGCGCCAGCAGTCGCACAGGGGGAGATGACACCGGGGAGCTGTTTTTT. It yields the protein CASSRTGGDDTGELFF.

The genes are TRBV18 and TRBJ1-1; 8 bases fit TRBD1. Germline CDR1 reads KGHSH; CDR2 reads LQKENI. The CDR3 extends over 14 amino acids. Germline trimming cut 5 bases from V and 1 base from J; bases unmatched to any gene: 3. The CDR3 bases are TGTGCCAGCTCATTCACAGGGGGGAACACTGAAGCTTTCTTT. Protein product: CASSFTGGNTEAFF.

This clone was detected once. The gene calls are TRBV4-2 and TRBJ1-6; maybe TRBD1 (5 bases). Per the germline V gene, CDR1 is LGHNA and CDR2 is YNFKEQ. V was trimmed by 1 base and J by 6 bases, leaving 16 bases between them. There are 17 residues in the CDR3. The CDR3 reads CASSQAGGIPGNSPLHF. The CDR3 DNA follows: TGTGCCAGCAGCCAAGCGGGGGGTATACCCGGTAATTCACCCCTCCACTTT.